These T cell receptor beta chains were read from a single sample in a study of identifying expanded T cells in peripheral blood. Profiling relied on immunoSEQ multiplex PCR, and the TCRdb table lists in-frame clones only, not all of them. In the table there are under 150,000 clones, 80% to 90% of which are singletons. The sequencing input was blood. The receptors come from a person between 18 and 75 years old in good health. CDR3s include the opening cysteine and the closing phenylalanine or tryptophan. The D gene is left open where the match is weak. Size tells how often a clone was seen (once, few, many) or the class of an expanded clone, and some rows leave it out.

j_gene	v_gene	d_gene	abundance	len	CDR3aa	CDR3nt
TRBJ2-2	TRBV13	TRBD2	.	15	CASRRAGGITGELFF	TGTGCCAGCAGACGCGCGGGGGGAATCACCGGGGAGCTGTTTTTT
TRBJ2-7	TRBV7-2	.	.	15	CASSLGQAPAYEQYF	TGTGCCAGCAGCTTGGGGCAGGCCCCCGCCTACGAGCAGTACTTC
TRBJ1-2	TRBV29-1	TRBD1	.	12	CSAVWTGVGYTF	TGCAGCGCCGTATGGACAGGGGTTGGCTACACCTTC
TRBJ1-4	TRBV2	.	.	14	CASREEPVNEKLFF	TGTGCCAGCAGGGAGGAGCCTGTTAATGAAAAACTGTTTTTT
TRBJ1-4	TRBV10-3	.	.	14	CAISVQGDQEKLFF	TGTGCCATCAGTGTCCAAGGGGATCAAGAAAAACTGTTTTTT
TRBJ1-1	TRBV7-9	.	few	17	CASRSETGRGLGTEAFF	TGTGCCAGCCGGAGCGAAACAGGGAGAGGATTGGGCACTGAAGCTTTCTTT
TRBJ2-6	TRBV7-2	.	.	16	CASSLFRDSGANVLTF	TGTGCCAGCAGCTTATTCAGGGACTCTGGGGCCAACGTCCTGACTTTC
TRBJ2-3	TRBV10-1	.	.	16	CASSNEGQRNTDTQYF	TGCGCCAGCAGTAACGAAGGACAGCGGAACACAGATACGCAGTATTTT
TRBJ1-1	TRBV13	.	.	12	CASSLVPRGAFF	TGTGCCAGCAGCTTAGTCCCCCGGGGGGCTTTCTTT
TRBJ2-7	TRBV11-3	.	.	14	CASSPPGPSYEQYF	TGTGCCAGCAGCCCGCCGGGCCCCTCATACGAGCAGTACTTC